Listed below are T cell receptor beta chains from one sample, sequenced in a study of early T cells in non-severe SARS-CoV-2 infection. TCRdb passed the 5' RACE reads through MiXCR, listing each CDR3 protein once. The data contain 29,000 or so distinct CDR3 sequences, about 5.5% of them singletons. Sequencing used whole blood. These receptors originate from an adult who was a healthcare worker with PCR-confirmed SARS-CoV-2 infection or an uninfected control (not recorded which). CDR3s include the opening cysteine and the closing phenylalanine or tryptophan. The order of the fields is CDR3 protein, CDR3 DNA, clone size, J gene, D gene, CDR3 length, V gene. D genes are given only for firm matches. Some rows have no size entry. The others give once, few or many, or a class for an expanded clone.

CSVGVAGASYEQYF,TGCAGCGTTGGAGTGGCGGGAGCTTCCTACGAGCAGTACTTC,-,TRBJ2-7,TRBD2,14,TRBV29-1
CASSLLGNEQFF,TGTGCCAGCAGCTTGTTGGGCAATGAGCAGTTCTTC,-,TRBJ2-1,-,12,TRBV5-5
CASSLGTSANTGELFF,TGTGCCAGCAGCCTGGGGACTAGCGCGAACACCGGGGAGCTGTTTTTT,-,TRBJ2-2,TRBD2,16,TRBV7-6
CASSQTSLRGHEQYF,TGTGCCAGCAGCCAAACTAGCCTGAGGGGGCACGAGCAGTACTTC,-,TRBJ2-7,-,15,TRBV3-1
CASSLTGGTGSNTGELFF,TGTGCCAGCAGTCTAACCGGTGGGACGGGCTCTAACACCGGGGAGCTGTTTTTT,many,TRBJ2-2,-,18,TRBV6-2/TRBV6-3
CASSLEQPGELFF,TGTGCCAGCAGCTTAGAACAACCCGGGGAGCTGTTTTTT,many,TRBJ2-2,-,13,TRBV7-9
CSAGQGAMNIQYF,TGCAGCGCTGGACAGGGGGCGATGAACATTCAGTACTTC,-,TRBJ2-4,TRBD1,13,TRBV29-1
CASNSRGEGRDEQYF,TGTGCCAGCAACTCACGGGGAGAGGGCCGAGACGAGCAGTACTTC,many,TRBJ2-7,-,15,TRBV13
CSVKGSGRYTGELFF,TGCAGCGTTAAGGGAAGCGGGCGGTACACCGGGGAGCTGTTTTTT,many,TRBJ2-2,-,15,TRBV29-1
CASSHAAQGMEFF,TGTGCCAGCAGCCATGCCGCACAGGGGATGGAGTTCTTC,-,TRBJ2-1,-,13,TRBV3-2
CSAAAGTVNSPLHF,TGCAGTGCTGCCGCCGGGACAGTAAATTCACCCCTCCACTTT,many,TRBJ1-6,TRBD1,14,TRBV20-1
CASSSGTSGLNEQFF,TGTGCCAGCAGTTCGGGGACTAGCGGCTTAAATGAGCAGTTCTTC,many,TRBJ2-1,TRBD2,15,TRBV11-2
CASSVQGMGRTEAFF,TGTGCCAGCAGCGTTCAGGGGATGGGCAGAACTGAAGCTTTCTTT,many,TRBJ1-1,-,15,TRBV2
CASSPRDTEAFF,TGTGCCAGCTCACCACGGGACACTGAAGCTTTCTTT,many,TRBJ1-1,-,12,TRBV18
CASSLVSVGQKQFF,TGTGCCAGCAGCTTGGTATCGGTGGGACAGAAGCAGTTCTTC,many,TRBJ2-1,TRBD1,14,TRBV5-4
CASSVKQGPSPLHF,TGTGCCAGCAGCGTAAAACAGGGACCTTCACCCCTCCACTTT,few,TRBJ1-6,-,14,TRBV9
CASGRGDTTDTQYF,TGTGCCAGTGGGCGTGGAGATACCACAGATACGCAGTATTTT,few,TRBJ2-3,-,14,TRBV5-6
CASSQVLNSPLHF,TGTGCCAGCAGCCAAGTACTCAATTCACCCCTCCACTTT,-,TRBJ1-6,-,13,TRBV3-1
CSARSDRMLYGYTF,TGCAGTGCTAGAAGCGACAGAATGCTCTATGGCTACACCTTC,many,TRBJ1-2,-,14,TRBV20-1
CASSTPFGIEKLFF,TGTGCCAGCAGCACCCCGTTTGGGATTGAAAAACTGTTTTTT,-,TRBJ1-4,-,14,TRBV7-9
CASSHHVGQIFYNEQFF,TGCGCCAGCAGTCACCACGTCGGACAGATCTTCTACAATGAGCAGTTCTTC,many,TRBJ2-1,-,17,TRBV23-1
CASSLYGGDTEAFF,TGTGCCAGCAGCTTATACGGCGGGGACACTGAAGCTTTCTTT,few,TRBJ1-1,-,14,TRBV7-2
CASSPPQNRGSGYTF,TGTGCCAGCTCACCACCGCAAAACAGGGGGAGTGGCTACACCTTC,many,TRBJ1-2,TRBD1,15,TRBV18
CASSLRRGATYEQYF,TGTGCCAGCAGCTTACGAAGGGGTGCTACCTACGAGCAGTACTTC,many,TRBJ2-7,-,15,TRBV7-6
CASSAERYPSSYEQYF,TGTGCCAGTAGTGCTGAGAGGTACCCAAGCTCCTACGAGCAGTACTTC,few,TRBJ2-7,-,16,TRBV19
CASSPGTGELFF,TGTGCCAGCAGCCCAGGCACCGGGGAGCTGTTTTTT,many,TRBJ2-2,-,12,TRBV7-6
CASSQEVGGRAQGEQFF,TGCGCCAGCAGCCAAGAGGTCGGCGGGAGGGCCCAGGGTGAGCAGTTCTTC,many,TRBJ2-1,TRBD2,17,TRBV4-1